This is a list of T cell receptor beta chains from one sample in a study of read filtering for tumor transcriptome and immune sequencing. One entry per CDR3 protein results from TCRdb running MiXCR on the reads. The repertoire holds around 48,000 distinct CDR3 sequences, roughly 19% seen once, with 15% to 17% in the top ten. The sequenced material came from a population of CD138-negative cells sorted from bone marrow. These receptors were obtained from a donor aged 40 or over with multiple myeloma. Each CDR3 is given with its conserved first and last residue. The order of the fields is clone size, J gene, V gene, D gene, CDR3 protein, CDR3 DNA. The D gene is left open where the match is weak. For some rows the clone size is stated as once, few or many, or as a class when expanded; others skip it.

clone size: NA; J gene: TRBJ2-5; V gene: TRBV29-1; D gene: NA; CDR3 protein: CSVEGPQQTQYF; CDR3 DNA: TGCAGCGTAGAAGGTCCCCAGCAGACCCAGTACTTC
clone size: many; J gene: TRBJ2-3; V gene: TRBV7-9; D gene: NA; CDR3 protein: CASSLDGTSTDTQYF; CDR3 DNA: TGTGCCAGCAGCTTAGACGGGACATCAACAGATACGCAGTATTTT
clone size: many; J gene: TRBJ2-5; V gene: TRBV2; D gene: TRBD1; CDR3 protein: CASSGNRGETQYF; CDR3 DNA: TGTGCCAGCAGTGGTAACAGGGGAGAGACCCAGTACTTC
clone size: NA; J gene: TRBJ1-5; V gene: TRBV12-3/TRBV12-4; D gene: NA; CDR3 protein: CASSLAGGLGNQPQHF; CDR3 DNA: TGTGCCAGCAGTTTAGCTGGGGGGCTTGGCAATCAGCCCCAGCATTTT
clone size: many; J gene: TRBJ2-1; V gene: TRBV27; D gene: TRBD2; CDR3 protein: CASSSDLAGGAYNEQFF; CDR3 DNA: TGTGCCAGCAGTTCCGACTTAGCGGGAGGGGCTTACAATGAGCAGTTCTTC
clone size: many; J gene: TRBJ2-6; V gene: TRBV15; D gene: NA; CDR3 protein: CATSRDASYSGANVLTF; CDR3 DNA: TGTGCCACCAGCAGAGATGCCAGCTACTCTGGGGCCAACGTCCTGACTTTC
clone size: NA; J gene: TRBJ2-7; V gene: TRBV7-6; D gene: TRBD2; CDR3 protein: CASSYLLGLAGGEQYF; CDR3 DNA: TGTGCCAGCAGCTATCTTCTGGGACTAGCGGGAGGAGAGCAGTACTTC
clone size: many; J gene: TRBJ2-2; V gene: TRBV2; D gene: NA; CDR3 protein: CASRGTITGELFF; CDR3 DNA: TGTGCCAGCAGGGGGACAATCACCGGGGAGCTGTTTTTT
clone size: many; J gene: TRBJ1-5; V gene: TRBV24-1; D gene: NA; CDR3 protein: CATSFTPETDHAQPQHF; CDR3 DNA: TGTGCCACCAGTTTTACCCCAGAAACGGATCATGCTCAGCCCCAGCATTTT
clone size: few; J gene: TRBJ1-1; V gene: TRBV28; D gene: TRBD1; CDR3 protein: CASRPLQGRTTEAFF; CDR3 DNA: TGTGCCAGCAGGCCCTTACAGGGGAGGACCACTGAAGCTTTCTTT
clone size: many; J gene: TRBJ2-5; V gene: TRBV11-2; D gene: NA; CDR3 protein: CASSLGAGWQETQYF; CDR3 DNA: TGTGCCAGCAGCTTAGGGGCAGGCTGGCAAGAGACCCAGTACTTC
clone size: medium-sized; J gene: TRBJ2-1; V gene: TRBV11-3; D gene: TRBD2; CDR3 protein: CASSSWTSGSRFEQFF; CDR3 DNA: TGTGCCAGCAGCTCTTGGACTAGCGGGAGTCGATTCGAGCAGTTCTTC
clone size: NA; J gene: TRBJ2-5; V gene: TRBV19; D gene: NA; CDR3 protein: CVSSTRDPPMGETQYF; CDR3 DNA: TGTGTCAGTAGTACCCGGGACCCTCCTATGGGGGAGACCCAGTACTTC
clone size: NA; J gene: TRBJ1-5; V gene: TRBV19; D gene: NA; CDR3 protein: CASSAGGGNQPQHF; CDR3 DNA: TGTGCCAGTAGTGCCGGGGGGGGCAATCAGCCCCAGCATTTT
clone size: many; J gene: TRBJ2-3; V gene: TRBV5-1; D gene: NA; CDR3 protein: CASSSEQGISDTQYF; CDR3 DNA: TGCGCCAGCAGCTCAGAACAGGGAATCTCAGATACGCAGTATTTT
clone size: NA; J gene: TRBJ2-1; V gene: TRBV12-3/TRBV12-4; D gene: TRBD1; CDR3 protein: CDSRSGQGNEQFF; CDR3 DNA: TGTGACAGCAGGTCGGGACAGGGTAATGAGCAGTTCTTC
clone size: many; J gene: TRBJ1-1; V gene: TRBV5-1; D gene: NA; CDR3 protein: CASSAIEGSTEAFF; CDR3 DNA: TGCGCCAGCAGCGCTATCGAAGGGAGCACTGAAGCTTTCTTT
clone size: many; J gene: TRBJ1-2; V gene: TRBV20-1; D gene: NA; CDR3 protein: CSASGTSYGYTF; CDR3 DNA: TGCAGTGCTTCCGGGACTTCCTATGGCTACACCTTC
clone size: many; J gene: TRBJ2-2; V gene: TRBV5-1; D gene: TRBD2; CDR3 protein: CASSLGLAGAGELFF; CDR3 DNA: TGCGCCAGCAGCTTGGGACTAGCGGGAGCCGGGGAGCTGTTTTTT
clone size: many; J gene: TRBJ2-2; V gene: TRBV5-1; D gene: TRBD2; CDR3 protein: CASSSPSGRAYGELFF; CDR3 DNA: TGCGCCAGCAGCTCCCCTAGCGGGAGGGCCTACGGGGAGCTGTTTTTT
clone size: many; J gene: TRBJ2-1; V gene: TRBV7-2; D gene: NA; CDR3 protein: CASSLEIGYNEQFF; CDR3 DNA: TGTGCCAGCAGCTTAGAAATCGGTTACAATGAGCAGTTCTTC
clone size: many; J gene: TRBJ2-1; V gene: TRBV7-9; D gene: TRBD2; CDR3 protein: CASSLGGGDNEQFF; CDR3 DNA: TGTGCCAGCAGCTTGGGGGGGGGGGACAATGAGCAGTTCTTC
clone size: few; J gene: TRBJ2-2; V gene: TRBV30; D gene: TRBD1; CDR3 protein: CAWPGQGSGELFF; CDR3 DNA: TGTGCCTGGCCGGGACAGGGAAGCGGGGAGCTGTTTTTT
clone size: many; J gene: TRBJ1-1; V gene: TRBV10-3; D gene: TRBD1; CDR3 protein: CAISAGQPGANTEAFF; CDR3 DNA: TGTGCCATCAGTGCGGGACAGCCGGGGGCGAACACTGAAGCTTTCTTT
clone size: many; J gene: TRBJ1-1; V gene: TRBV24-1; D gene: NA; CDR3 protein: CATSDFHGTAFF; CDR3 DNA: TGTGCCACCAGTGATTTTCATGGTACTGCTTTCTTT
clone size: many; J gene: TRBJ2-1; V gene: TRBV19; D gene: TRBD2; CDR3 protein: CASSSGRSHEQFF; CDR3 DNA: TGTGCCAGTAGTAGCGGGAGATCGCATGAGCAGTTCTTC
clone size: NA; J gene: TRBJ1-1; V gene: TRBV7-2; D gene: NA; CDR3 protein: CASSEDRSRAFF; CDR3 DNA: TGTGCCAGCAGCGAAGACAGAAGTAGGGCTTTCTTT
clone size: many; J gene: TRBJ2-7; V gene: TRBV25-1; D gene: TRBD2; CDR3 protein: CASSESWEGYEQYF; CDR3 DNA: TGTGCCAGCAGTGAATCATGGGAGGGCTACGAGCAGTACTTC
clone size: NA; J gene: TRBJ2-1; V gene: TRBV15; D gene: NA; CDR3 protein: CATSRDKGSGNEQFF; CDR3 DNA: TGTGCCACCAGCAGAGATAAGGGGAGCGGGAATGAGCAGTTCTTC
clone size: NA; J gene: TRBJ1-5; V gene: TRBV27; D gene: NA; CDR3 protein: CASSLSGLGPQHF; CDR3 DNA: TGTGCCAGCAGTTTATCGGGTCTCGGGCCCCAGCATTTT
clone size: NA; J gene: TRBJ1-1; V gene: TRBV4-1; D gene: NA; CDR3 protein: CASSQLPGYLNTEAFF; CDR3 DNA: TGCGCCAGCAGCCAACTTCCAGGGTACCTGAACACTGAAGCTTTCTTT
clone size: many; J gene: TRBJ1-2; V gene: TRBV29-1; D gene: TRBD1; CDR3 protein: CSAGQAVLYGYTF; CDR3 DNA: TGCAGCGCGGGACAGGCTGTACTCTATGGCTACACCTTC
clone size: few; J gene: TRBJ2-5; V gene: TRBV11-2; D gene: TRBD1; CDR3 protein: CASSQGGLTQETQYF; CDR3 DNA: TGTGCCAGCAGCCAAGGGGGCCTTACCCAAGAGACCCAGTACTTC
clone size: many; J gene: TRBJ1-1; V gene: TRBV29-1; D gene: TRBD1; CDR3 protein: CSVPPSLGTGGKAFF; CDR3 DNA: TGCAGCGTGCCGCCGTCACTCGGGACAGGGGGAAAAGCTTTCTTT
clone size: few; J gene: TRBJ1-1; V gene: TRBV18; D gene: TRBD1; CDR3 protein: CASSPGGQVEAFF; CDR3 DNA: TGTGCCAGCTCACCGGGGGGACAGGTCGAAGCTTTCTTT
clone size: medium-sized; J gene: TRBJ2-1; V gene: TRBV29-1; D gene: TRBD2; CDR3 protein: CSVEDPGIAGLNEQFF; CDR3 DNA: TGCAGCGTTGAAGATCCGGGAATAGCGGGGCTTAATGAGCAGTTCTTC
clone size: many; J gene: TRBJ1-5; V gene: TRBV3-1; D gene: NA; CDR3 protein: CASSQAQVGQPQHF; CDR3 DNA: TGTGCCAGCAGCCAAGCACAGGTCGGACAGCCCCAGCATTTT
clone size: many; J gene: TRBJ1-1; V gene: TRBV27; D gene: NA; CDR3 protein: CATKARRGPEAFF; CDR3 DNA: TGTGCCACCAAGGCCAGGCGCGGCCCTGAAGCTTTCTTT
clone size: many; J gene: TRBJ2-3; V gene: TRBV29-1; D gene: NA; CDR3 protein: CSVEDLFGPTDTQYF; CDR3 DNA: TGCAGCGTTGAAGATCTGTTCGGCCCGACAGATACGCAGTATTTT
clone size: NA; J gene: TRBJ1-3; V gene: TRBV12-3/TRBV12-4; D gene: NA; CDR3 protein: CASSLELAGQRNTIYF; CDR3 DNA: TGTGCCAGCAGTTTAGAGCTGGCGGGTCAACGAAACACCATATATTTT